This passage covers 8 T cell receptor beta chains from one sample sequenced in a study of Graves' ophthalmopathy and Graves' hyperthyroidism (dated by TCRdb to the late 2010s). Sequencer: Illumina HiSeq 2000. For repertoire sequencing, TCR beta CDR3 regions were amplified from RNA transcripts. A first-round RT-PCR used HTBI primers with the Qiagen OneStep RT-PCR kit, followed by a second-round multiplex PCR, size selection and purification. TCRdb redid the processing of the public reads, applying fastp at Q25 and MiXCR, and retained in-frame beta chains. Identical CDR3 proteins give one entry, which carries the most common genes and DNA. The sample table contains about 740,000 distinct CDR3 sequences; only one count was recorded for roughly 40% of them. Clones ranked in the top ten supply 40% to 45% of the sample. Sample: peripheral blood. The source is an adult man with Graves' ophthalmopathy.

In DNA form, the CDR3 reads TGTGCCAGTAGTATCGGACACCCGAACACTGAAGCTTTCTTT. Encoded protein: CASSIGHPNTEAFF. The chain joins TRBV19 to TRBJ1-1, with TRBD1 as a possible D gene (5 bases). The CDR3 extends over 14 amino acids. The germline CDR1 and CDR2 sequences are LNHDA and SQIVND (reference sequence). V was shortened by 3 bases and J by 1 base, with 9 bases between the two germline ends.

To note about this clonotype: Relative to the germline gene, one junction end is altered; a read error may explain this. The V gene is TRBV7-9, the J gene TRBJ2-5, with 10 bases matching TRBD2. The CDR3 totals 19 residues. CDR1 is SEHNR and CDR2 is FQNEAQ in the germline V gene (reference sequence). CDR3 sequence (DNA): TGTGTCAGCAGCTCTACCCCGGGACTAGCGACGCGCATAGAAGAGACCCAGTACTTC. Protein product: CVSSSTPGLATRIEETQYF.

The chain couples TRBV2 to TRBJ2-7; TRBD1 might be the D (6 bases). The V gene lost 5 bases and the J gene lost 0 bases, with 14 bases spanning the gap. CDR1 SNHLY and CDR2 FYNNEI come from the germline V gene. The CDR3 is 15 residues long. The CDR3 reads CASSPGTYNSYEQYF. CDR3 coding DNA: TGTGCCAGCAGTCCAGGGACATACAACTCCTACGAGCAGTACTTC.

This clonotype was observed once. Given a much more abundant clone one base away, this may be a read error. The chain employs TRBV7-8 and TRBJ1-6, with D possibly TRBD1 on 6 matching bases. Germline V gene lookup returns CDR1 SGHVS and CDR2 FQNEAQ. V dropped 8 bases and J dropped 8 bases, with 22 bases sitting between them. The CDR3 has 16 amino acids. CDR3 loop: CASGQADRSRDSPLHF. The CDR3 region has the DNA TGTGCCAGCGGTCAGGCAGACAGGAGTAGGGATTCACCCCTCCACTTT.

Here the CDR3 DNA reads TGCAGTGCTACAGACACCTCGCGAGCTTTCTTT. It specifies CSATDTSRAFF. The rearrangement uses TRBV20-1 and TRBJ1-1, with unresolved D. The CDR3 totals 11 residues. V shed 4 bases and J shed 10 bases, with 13 bases lying between them. CDR1 and CDR2 from the germline V gene are DFQATT and SNEGSKA (reference sequence).

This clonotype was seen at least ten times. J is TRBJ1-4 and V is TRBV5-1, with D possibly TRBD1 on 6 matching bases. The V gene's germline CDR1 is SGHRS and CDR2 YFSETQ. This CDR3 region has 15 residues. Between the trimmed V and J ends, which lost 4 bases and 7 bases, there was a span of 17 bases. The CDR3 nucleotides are TGCGCCAGCAGCCCACGACAGGCCGAGGGTGAAAAACTGTTTTTT. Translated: CASSPRQAEGEKLFF.

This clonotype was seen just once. For the CDR3, the DNA is TGTGCCAGCAGCTTAGCAGGCGGGGGAGGCGCGCAGTACTTC. Translation gives CASSLAGGGGAQYF. This chain joins TRBV7-9 and TRBJ2-7, with 7 bases identical to TRBD2. This CDR3 spans 14 amino acids. Germline V lookup: CDR1 SEHNR, CDR2 FQNEAQ (reference sequence). The V and J ends lost 0 bases and 9 bases, in that order; junction bases with no gene match: 8.

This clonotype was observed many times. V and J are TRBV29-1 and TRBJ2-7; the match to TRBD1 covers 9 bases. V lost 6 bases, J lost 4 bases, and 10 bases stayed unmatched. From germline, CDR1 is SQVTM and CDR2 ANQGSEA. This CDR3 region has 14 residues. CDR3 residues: CSVLPGTGIYEQYF. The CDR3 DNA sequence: TGCAGCGTGTTACCCGGGACAGGGATTTACGAGCAGTACTTC.